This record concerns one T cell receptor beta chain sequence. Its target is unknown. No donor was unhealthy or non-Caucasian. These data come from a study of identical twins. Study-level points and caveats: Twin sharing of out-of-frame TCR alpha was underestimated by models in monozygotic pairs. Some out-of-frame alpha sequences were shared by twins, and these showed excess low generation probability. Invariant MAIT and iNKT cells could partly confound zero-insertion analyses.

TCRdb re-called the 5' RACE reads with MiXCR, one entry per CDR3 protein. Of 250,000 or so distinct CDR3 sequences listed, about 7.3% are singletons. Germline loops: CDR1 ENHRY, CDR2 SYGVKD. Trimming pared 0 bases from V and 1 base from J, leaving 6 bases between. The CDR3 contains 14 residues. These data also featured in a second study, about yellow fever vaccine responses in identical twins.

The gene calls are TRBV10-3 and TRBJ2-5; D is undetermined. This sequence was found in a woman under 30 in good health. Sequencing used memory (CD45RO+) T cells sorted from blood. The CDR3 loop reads CAISESTAQETQYF. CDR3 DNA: TGTGCCATCAGTGAGTCGACGGCCCAAGAGACCCAGTACTTC.